This TCR beta chain was found in a study of CD8+CD57+ T cells in acquired aplastic anemia. Study summary: Sorted cells (CD4+ and CD8+) yielded DNA amounts that averaged roughly 3.5 ug. Findings and caveats of the study: Patients versus controls showed no significant CD8+ Simpson's diversity difference. Patients and controls shared over 25 CD8+ CDR3 sequences.

The germline V gene has CDR1 SGHDN and CDR2 FVKESK. Trimming cost V 4 bases and J 4 bases, with 13 bases left between them. The CDR3 sequence is 14 residues long. Researchers used genomic DNA as the template to profile TCR beta VDJ and CDR3. TCRdb processed the reads anew with MiXCR; each CDR3 protein has one entry. The repertoire holds about 200,000 distinct CDR3 sequences, about a third seen once, with 1% to 1.3% in the top ten. The table lists this clonotype with a few counts. Its antigen is unknown. The receptor was isolated from a human donor in good health, serving as a control. The J gene is TRBJ1-1, the V gene TRBV14; TRBD1 is a possible D gene (6 bases). The sample taken for sequencing was sorted CD4+, CD8+, or CD8+CD57+ T cells (not recorded which) from PBMCs. CDR3 bases: TGTGCCAGCAGCCCACAACAAGGGGGCACTGAAGCTTTCTTT. Translating gives CASSPQQGGTEAFF.